This is a list of T cell receptor beta chains from one sample in a study of vaccination and CD4 T cells after COVID-19. TCRdb redid the calling of the PCR reads with MiXCR, one entry per CDR3 protein. This sample carries roughly 20,000 distinct CDR3 sequences, less than 75% of them seen once, and the ten largest clones take roughly 7.4%. No antigens are known for them. Sequencing used CD4+ T cells from blood, cultured in vitro. The receptors stem from a human donor who had recovered from COVID-19. Each CDR3 is given with its conserved first and last residue. The order of the fields is V gene, J gene, clone size, D gene, CDR3 DNA, CDR3 protein. The D gene is left open where the match is weak. The listing skips clone size in some rows; elsewhere it reads once, few, many or a size class.

TRBV30	TRBJ1-5	-	-	TGTGCCTGCGAACCTAGGGGGTCAAACAATCAGCCCCAGCATTTT	CACEPRGSNNQPQHF
TRBV11-3	TRBJ2-7	-	-	TGTGCCAGCAGCTCTGAGATCTACGAGCAGTACTTC	CASSSEIYEQYF
TRBV6-5	TRBJ2-5	-	-	TGTGCCAGCAGTTCCTCGCAGGGAGGTGGAGAGACCCAGTACTTC	CASSSSQGGGETQYF
TRBV6-5	TRBJ2-5	-	-	TGTGCCAGCAGTTACAGCGGGTCAAAAGAGACCCAGTACTTC	CASSYSGSKETQYF
TRBV30	TRBJ1-2	-	-	TGTGCCTGGAGTGTAAGGAGGGGGTATGGCTACGCCTTC	CAWSVRRGYGYAF
TRBV27	TRBJ1-1	few	-	TGTGCCAGCGGCTCTAGGACTCCAGCTTTCTTT	CASGSRTPAFF
TRBV20-1	TRBJ1-3	few	TRBD1	TGCAGTGCTGGGGGACAGGGGATGAGGGGCGGAAACACCATATATTTT	CSAGGQGMRGGNTIYF
TRBV7-9	TRBJ1-5	-	-	TGTGCCAGCAGCTTAGTGGGGGACAGCAATCAGCCCCAGCATTTT	CASSLVGDSNQPQHF
TRBV20-1	TRBJ2-5	once	-	TGCAGTGCTCCGGACCAGCTAGGGCAAGAGACCCAGTACTTC	CSAPDQLGQETQYF
TRBV20-1	TRBJ2-4	-	-	TGCAGTGCTAGAGACCACCCCGAGTCAAACATTCAGTACTTC	CSARDHPESNIQYF
TRBV6-5	TRBJ2-6	-	-	TGTGCCAGCAGTTACGATAAGGTCGCTGGGGCCAACGTCCTGACTTTC	CASSYDKVAGANVLTF
TRBV24-1	TRBJ2-5	-	-	TGTGCCACCAGTGATTTAGGGGGGGCTGAGGAGACCCAGTACTTC	CATSDLGGAEETQYF